The TCR beta chain under discussion was sequenced for a study of T cell responses to AZD1222 COVID-19 vaccine. Overall study findings and caveats: Among those given AZD1222, only 6 or 7 were seropositive at baseline. The donor group comprised mostly white British people and more females; the analysis possibly underestimated clonal diversity.

Here immunoSEQ multiplex PCR was the method, and the copy in TCRdb shows in-frame clones only, minus some. The data show about 100,000 clones, around 90% seen once. This CDR3 region has 12 residues. Germline CDR1 SGDLS, CDR2 YYNGEE. Between the trimmed V and J ends, which lost 1 base and 7 bases, there was a span of 3 bases. Concerning this clone: The antigen is not known.

The receptor's source is an adult in good health. The chain employs TRBV9 and TRBJ1-6; no definite D call. Source: peripheral blood, taken on day 0 of AZD1222 vaccination. The CDR3 region is CASSVTNSPLHF. The CDR3 DNA sequence: TGTGCCAGCAGCGTAACGAATTCACCCCTCCACTTT.